This T cell receptor (beta chain) was recovered during a study of blood T cell repertoires in COVID-19. For the study at large: Sites across the United States, Italy and Spain contributed samples from acute and convalescent COVID-19.

Data came from immunoSEQ multiplex PCR; TCRdb stores just in-frame clones and leaves some out. The data hold tens of thousands of clones, with roughly 89% observed a single time. This clone was counted a single time. Other DNA sequences in the sample encode the same CDR3. The CDR3 sequence is 13 residues long. Germline V CDR1 and CDR2: LNHDA, SQIVND (reference sequence). Trimming cost V 3 bases and J 5 bases, with 10 bases left between them. The sequenced sample was peripheral blood. This chain connects TRBV19 to TRBJ1-1, with D hard to call. The receptor was derived from a man between 50 and 59 years old with active or convalescent COVID-19. In nucleotides, the CDR3 is TGTGCCAGTAGTATCGGTCGAGGGACTGAAGCTTTCTTT. Translation gives CASSIGRGTEAFF. Together with reference TRBV19 and TRBJ1-1, the CDR3 gives the full variable domain: DGGITQSPKYLFRKEGQNVTLSCEQNLNHDAMYWYRQDPGQGLRLIYYSQIVNDFQKGDIAEGYSVSREKKESFPLTVTSAQKNPTAFYLCASSIGRGTEAFFGQGTRLTVV.